The 9 T cell receptor beta chains below come from one sample, sequenced in a study of blood T cell repertoires in COVID-19. Profiling relied on immunoSEQ multiplex PCR, and the TCRdb table lists in-frame clones only, not all of them. This sample has almost 45,000 clones, with around 75% found just once. Sequencing was carried out using peripheral blood. These receptors came from a man older than 75 with acute or convalescent COVID-19.

The V call is TRBV5-3, the J call TRBJ2-6; 14 nucleotides line up with TRBD2. TRBV5-3 is an open reading frame whose function is uncertain. After removal of 4 bases from V and 2 bases from J, the junction contained 17 bases not matched to a gene. The CDR3 runs to 22 residues. As DNA, the CDR3 is TGTGCCAGAAGCCTCATTATCGGGACTAGCGGGAGTTCTCGGGCTGGGGCCAACGTCCTGACTTTC. Translated: CARSLIIGTSGSSRAGANVLTF.

V and J are TRBV7-9 and TRBJ2-1, with 13 bases matching TRBD2. Germline-derived CDR1 and CDR2 are SEHNR and FQNEAQ (reference sequence). The V segment lost 5 bases and the J segment 7 bases; nucleotides outside the gene matches: 11. The CDR3 loop spans 17 amino acids. CDR3 amino acids: CASSQGLAGRRLNEQFF. CDR3 sequence (DNA): TGTGCCAGCAGCCAGGGACTAGCGGGAAGGCGATTGAATGAGCAGTTCTTC.

DNA of the CDR3: TGTGCCAGCAGCACGACTAGCGGGAGATTTTCGACCCAGTACTTC. It specifies CASSTTSGRFSTQYF. The chain links TRBV14 to TRBJ2-5; TRBD2 matches 12 bases. CDR1 is SGHDN, CDR2 FVKESK, per germline. With 5 bases clipped from V and 7 bases from J, the junction kept 8 bases outside the gene matches. The CDR3 extends over 15 amino acids.

The rearrangement uses TRBV2 and TRBJ2-4; 8 positions match TRBD2. The CDR3 length is 15 residues. Trimming took 6 bases from V and 8 from J; bases not matched to a gene: 12. The germline CDR1 and CDR2 sequences are SNHLY and FYNNEI. CDR3 in DNA: TGTGCCAGCAGCCCAGCGGGAGCACCATTATACATTCAGTACTTC. Encoded protein: CASSPAGAPLYIQYF.

This clone was seen ten or more times. V and J are TRBV19 and TRBJ2-1, with 12 bases matching TRBD2. Germline V gene data show CDR1 as LNHDA and CDR2 as SQIVND (reference sequence). This CDR3 has 13 amino acids. Unmatched junction bases numbered 3, after V lost 9 bases and J lost 6 bases. CDR3 nucleotides: TGTGCCAGCGGGACTAGCGGGTTCAATGAGCAGTTCTTC. Protein product: CASGTSGFNEQFF.

In DNA form, the CDR3 reads TGTGCCAGCAGCGTAGGAGGTAGCGGGCACAATGAGCAGTTCTTC. As protein: CASSVGGSGHNEQFF. The rearrangement uses TRBV9 and TRBJ2-1; 7 nucleotides line up with TRBD2. The CDR3 extends over 15 amino acids. V trimming: 0 bases; J trimming: 5 bases; junction bases outside the gene matches: 5. Germline V gene sequence: CDR1 SGDLS, CDR2 YYNGEE.

CDR3 residues: CASSMGQGVQETQYF. Written as DNA, the CDR3 is TGTGCCAGCAGCATGGGACAGGGGGTTCAAGAGACCCAGTACTTC. The rearrangement links TRBV9 to TRBJ2-5, with 11 bases fitting TRBD1. This CDR3 has 15 residues. CDR1 is SGDLS and CDR2 is YYNGEE in the germline V gene. J gave up 2 bases and V 4 bases, and 4 bases lay outside the gene matches.

This clone has only one observation. This chain joins TRBV28 and TRBJ1-2; D is ambiguous. The CDR3 length is 14 residues. With 3 bases removed from V and 7 bases from J, the gap between germline ends came to 15 bases. Germline loops: CDR1 MDHEN, CDR2 SYDVKM. CDR3 bases: TGTGCCAGCAGTTTTTCTTGGTTAGCCTCTGGCTACACCTTC. As protein: CASSFSWLASGYTF.

The chain recombines TRBV11-2 with TRBJ2-2; 7 bases are a match to TRBD2. This CDR3 has 14 residues. CDR1 and CDR2 from the germline V gene are SGHAT and FQNNGV. The J segment lost 4 bases and the V segment lost 6 bases, leaving 5 bases of the junction unmatched. CDR3 nucleotides: TGTGCCAGCAGGTACCTAGCGGCCACCGGGGAGCTGTTTTTT. It is translated as CASRYLAATGELFF.